This T cell receptor beta chain was found in a study of T cell repertoires in cytomegalovirus infection. Study-level information: In public TCR beta signatures, there were indications of both CMV infection and matching HLA type.

One entry per CDR3 protein results from TCRdb running MiXCR on the reads. The sample has around 530,000 distinct CDR3 sequences, about 30% seen once; the top ten hold roughly 13%. Note on this clonotype: Antigen specificity is unknown.

Germline-derived CDR1 and CDR2 are LGHNA and YNFKEQ. The CDR3 runs to 13 residues. Trimming at V came to 1 base and at J to 10 bases, leaving 4 bases not matched to a gene. Study-wide results and caveats: The ex vivo response was dominated by HLA-C-restricted CMV-specific TCR beta clonotypes. Adding up the frequency of public TCR beta families identified people who carried CMV plus the relevant HLA.

J is TRBJ2-1 and V is TRBV4-2, with 7 nucleotides matching TRBD2. The sample consisted of PBMCs. The sequence came from a human donor in good health (CMV status not recorded). Some clones in this sample may be carry-over from other donors' samples. The CDR3 region has the DNA TGTGCCAGCAGCCAAGTCGGGGGGTGGGAGCAGTTCTTC. It specifies CASSQVGGWEQFF.